This T cell receptor (beta chain) was sequenced during a study of blood T cell repertoires in COVID-19 (dated by TCRdb to about 2020). Background for the entire study: Samples from collaborators originated in the United States, Italy and Spain and spanned both the acute and convalescent phases of COVID-19. The material from the prospective study consisted of cDNA or gDNA derived from T cells, B-cell-depleted T cells, or PBMCs. The repertoires were released in a freely available public database meant as a resource for research on the immune response to SARS-CoV-2. Where available, HLA class I and class II types were obtained from metadata supplied by the sample provider rather than from assay-based typing. The samples were drawn from two sources: the first 160 participants of the ongoing ImmuneRACE study, and 950 to 1,500 subjects contributed by 6 global collaborators. Deeply sampled blood TCRbeta repertoires from subjects exposed to, actively infected with, or recovered from COVID-19 were included in the dataset. A de-identified subject ID, COVID-19 status, age in years and sex were almost always included in the sample metadata.

Whole blood was collected in K2EDTA tubes by collaborating institutions according to the institutions' own protocols. For TCRbeta analysis, collaborator samples were shipped as frozen whole blood, as isolated PBMCs, or as DNA extracted from either sample type. Comments on this clone: This clone's antigen is unknown. Base quality data are lacking; no much larger clone is found one base away.

TCRbeta CDR3 regions were amplified from genomic DNA using the immunoSEQ Assay, a bias-controlled multiplex PCR. Per the original workflow: The number of nucleated cells in each sample was estimated by amplification of reference gene primers within the assay. To quantify the absolute abundance of each unique TCRbeta CDR3 rearrangement, sequence reads were collapsed and filtered. For each sample, productive Simpson clonality was calculated as the square root of Simpson's diversity index over productive rearrangements. The table comes from immuneACCESS by way of TCRdb, which keeps in-frame sequences with V and J called. Part of the clones is missing from these tables; in studies checked, under half for an unresolved V gene and the rest for unknown reasons. V and J calls and clone size follow that table, whereas D and trimming were derived from the DNA. This sample lists nearly 85,000 clones; around 82% were detected once. Over 15% of the sample is taken by the ten largest.

Per the germline V gene, SNHLY is the CDR1 and FYNNEI is the CDR2. V has 2 bases trimmed and J has 5 bases trimmed; junction bases matching no gene number 3. The CDR3 covers 15 residues, taking in both the cysteine and the phenylalanine. Only CDR3 DNA is held: 45 bases, read in frame from base 1. Overall study results and their limits: Clinical and demographic metadata were provided uncurated, with the amount varying by source and participant.

This receptor was taken from a woman aged 55-70 years with acute or convalescent COVID-19. Input material: peripheral blood. This sequence uses TRBV2 and TRBJ2-2; TRBD1 matches 9 bases in the middle. The CDR3 amino acid sequence is: CASSELGQGTGELFF. The nucleotide sequence reads TGTGCCAGCAGTGAACTAGGACAGGGGACCGGGGAGCTGTTTTTT.